This T cell receptor (beta chain) was recovered during a study of blood T cell repertoires in COVID-19. Using immunoSEQ multiplex PCR, the repertoire was profiled, and TCRdb retains in-frame clones only, with some absent. The repertoire holds about 310,000 clones, roughly 89% seen once, with approximately 4% in the top ten. CDR1 and CDR2 from the germline V gene are GTSNPN and SVGIG (reference sequence). CDR3 length equals 17 residues. V lost 4 bases to trimming and J lost 7 bases; unmatched junction nucleotides: 19. The receptor's source is a woman between 18 and 29 years old with acute COVID-19. The specimen sequenced was PBMCs or T cells enriched from blood (not recorded which). This sequence joins TRBV30 and TRBJ1-2, with 9 bases matching TRBD1. CDR3 nucleotide sequence: TGTGCCTGGAATCTAGACAGAGACAGGGGGATTTATGGTGGCTACACCTTC. Translating it yields CAWNLDRDRGIYGGYTF.